The clone carrying this TCR beta chain was detected only a few times. Its antigen is still unknown. By 5'RACE template switching, TCR cDNA was produced, with a universal primer site and UMIs added in the process. MiXCR was run by TCRdb on the 5' RACE reads, yielding one entry per CDR3 protein. The repertoire holds hundreds of thousands of distinct CDR3 sequences, with around an eighth as singletons. This sample is drawn from a study of T cells after yellow fever vaccination. V trimming: 7 bases; J trimming: 3 bases; junction bases outside the gene matches: 2. Germline CDR1 and CDR2: MNHNY and SVGAGI (reference sequence). The CDR3 is 13 amino acids. Study observations and caveats: Booster sampling recovered most clones from primary vaccination (under 98% CD4, around 90% CD8). Just a small share of clonotypes turned up in the CD4 compartment as well as the CD8 compartment. Abundant bulk-derived clonotypes could contaminate FACS-sorted repertoires.

This chain links TRBV6-6 with TRBJ2-1, with TRBD1 identical over 8 bases. The sample in question was PBMCs, obtained on the day of the yellow fever booster vaccination. The TCR sequence derives from a young man who received the YFV17D yellow fever vaccine. CDR3 protein: CASTQGGYNEQFF. The DNA for the CDR3 is TGTGCCAGCACACAGGGGGGCTACAATGAGCAGTTCTTC.